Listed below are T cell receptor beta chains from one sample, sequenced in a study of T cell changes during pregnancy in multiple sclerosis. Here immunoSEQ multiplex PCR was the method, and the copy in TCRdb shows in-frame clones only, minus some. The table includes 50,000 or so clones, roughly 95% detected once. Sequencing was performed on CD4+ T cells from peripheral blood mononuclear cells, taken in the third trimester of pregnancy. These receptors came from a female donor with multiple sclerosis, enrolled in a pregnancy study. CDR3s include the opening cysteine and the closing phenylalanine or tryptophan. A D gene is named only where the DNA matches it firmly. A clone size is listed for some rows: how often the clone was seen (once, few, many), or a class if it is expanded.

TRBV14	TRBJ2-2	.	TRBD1	CASSRWTGSTGELFF	TGTGCCAGCAGCCGCTGGACAGGTAGCACCGGGGAGCTGTTTTTT
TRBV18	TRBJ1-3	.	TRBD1	CASSPLPATGAPSGNTIYF	TGTGCCAGCTCACCACTACCCGCAACAGGGGCCCCGTCTGGAAACACCATATATTTT
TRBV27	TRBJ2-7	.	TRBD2	CASTSGLAGGHEQYF	TGTGCCAGCACCTCTGGACTAGCGGGAGGCCACGAGCAGTACTTC
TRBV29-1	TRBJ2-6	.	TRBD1	CSVDTLRTGGVSGANVLTF	TGCAGCGTGGATACTCTCCGGACAGGGGGGGTCTCTGGGGCCAACGTCCTGACTTTC
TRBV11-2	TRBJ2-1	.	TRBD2	CASSLSGGSSNEQFF	TGTGCCAGCAGCTTGAGCGGGGGGTCGTCCAATGAGCAGTTCTTC
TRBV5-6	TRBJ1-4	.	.	CASSSGFREKLFF	TGTGCCAGCAGCTCAGGGTTCCGGGAAAAACTGTTTTTT
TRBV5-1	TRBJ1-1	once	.	CASSLAVAGTGEAFF	TGCGCCAGCAGCTTGGCGGTCGCGGGGACGGGTGAAGCTTTCTTT
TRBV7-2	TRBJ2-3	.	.	CASSLVGGSTDTQYF	TGTGCCAGCAGCTTAGTCGGGGGTAGCACAGATACGCAGTATTTT
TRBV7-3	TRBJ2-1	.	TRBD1	CASSLKGTGGYNEQFF	TGTGCCAGCAGCTTAAAGGGGACAGGGGGGTACAATGAGCAGTTCTTC
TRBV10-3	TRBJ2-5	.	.	CAISEDGETQYF	TGTGCCATCAGTGAGGACGGGGAGACCCAGTACTTC
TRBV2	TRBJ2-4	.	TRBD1	CASRGTGGRAGWAKNIQYF	TGTGCCAGCAGGGGGACAGGGGGCAGAGCCGGTTGGGCCAAAAACATTCAGTACTTC
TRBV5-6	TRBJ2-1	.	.	CASSGQGGRQFF	TGTGCCAGCAGCGGGCAGGGAGGACGGCAGTTCTTC
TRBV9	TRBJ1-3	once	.	CASSVVPSSAGNTIYF	TGTGCCAGCAGCGTAGTCCCCTCGAGTGCCGGAAACACCATATATTTT
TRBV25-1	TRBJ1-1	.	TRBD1	CASSPPGTGMNTEAFF	TGTGCCAGCAGTCCGCCTGGGACAGGTATGAACACTGAAGCTTTCTTT
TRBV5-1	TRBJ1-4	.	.	CASSLVGATNEKLFF	TGCGCCAGCAGCTTGGTCGGTGCAACTAATGAAAAACTGTTTTTT
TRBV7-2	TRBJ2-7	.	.	CASSFIIGQYEQYF	TGTGCCAGCAGCTTCATAATAGGACAGTACGAGCAGTACTTC
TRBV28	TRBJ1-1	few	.	CASTNAMNTEAFF	TGTGCCAGCACCAATGCTATGAACACTGAAGCTTTCTTT
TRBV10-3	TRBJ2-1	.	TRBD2	CAISEGLASGEQFF	TGTGCCATCAGTGAAGGACTAGCCTCGGGTGAGCAGTTCTTC
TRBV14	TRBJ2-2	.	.	CASSLGGGANTGELFF	TGTGCCAGCAGCCTTGGTGGCGGCGCGAACACCGGGGAGCTGTTTTTT
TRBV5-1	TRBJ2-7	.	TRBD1	CASSATGQGYSYEQYF	TGCGCCAGCAGCGCGACAGGACAGGGTTACTCCTACGAGCAGTACTTC
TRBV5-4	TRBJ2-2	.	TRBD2	CASSQRTSGSAGELFF	TGTGCCAGCAGCCAGAGGACTAGCGGGAGTGCCGGGGAGCTGTTTTTT
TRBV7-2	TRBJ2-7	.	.	CASSLGRGSSYEQYF	TGTGCCAGCAGCTTAGGGCGGGGAAGCTCCTACGAGCAGTACTTC
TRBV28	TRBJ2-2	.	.	CASSFRVGELFF	TGTGCCAGCAGTTTCAGGGTGGGGGAGCTGTTTTTT
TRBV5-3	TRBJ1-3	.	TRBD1	CARSLQGANVGNTIYF	TGTGCCAGAAGCTTGCAGGGGGCAAATGTTGGAAACACCATATATTTT
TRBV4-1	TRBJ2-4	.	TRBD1	CASSPNPQGAMSTAKNIQYF	TGCGCCAGCAGCCCGAACCCCCAGGGGGCAATGAGTACGGCCAAAAACATTCAGTACTTC
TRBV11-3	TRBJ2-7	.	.	CASSLSGGTYEQYF	TGTGCCAGCAGCTTAAGTGGCGGAACCTACGAGCAGTACTTC
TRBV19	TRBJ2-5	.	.	CASSIGGRGQETQYF	TGTGCCAGTAGTATAGGGGGCAGGGGCCAAGAGACCCAGTACTTC
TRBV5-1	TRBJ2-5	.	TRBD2	CASSLGQAGAETQYF	TGCGCCAGCAGCTTGGGTCAAGCGGGAGCAGAGACCCAGTACTTC
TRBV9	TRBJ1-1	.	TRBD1	CASSSPGTVEAFF	TGTGCCAGCAGCTCCCCCGGGACAGTCGAAGCTTTCTTT
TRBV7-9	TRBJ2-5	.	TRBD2	CASSLGLAERYQETQYF	TGTGCCAGCAGCTTGGGACTAGCGGAGAGATACCAAGAGACCCAGTACTTC
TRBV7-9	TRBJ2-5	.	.	CASSLGHGKKETQYF	TGTGCCAGCAGCTTAGGCCACGGGAAGAAAGAGACCCAGTACTTC
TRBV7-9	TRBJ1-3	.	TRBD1	CASSLAQGGGFSGNTIYF	TGTGCCAGCAGCTTAGCGCAAGGAGGGGGCTTCTCTGGAAACACCATATATTTT
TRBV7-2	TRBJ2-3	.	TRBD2	CASSRRLAGGTDTQYF	TGTGCCAGCAGCAGACGACTAGCGGGGGGCACAGATACGCAGTATTTT
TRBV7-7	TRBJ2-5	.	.	CASSLGTHQETQYF	TGTGCTAGCAGCTTAGGGACACATCAAGAGACCCAGTACTTC
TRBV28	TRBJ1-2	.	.	CASSFQGPVGYGYTF	TGTGCCAGCAGTTTTCAGGGGCCCGTTGGCTATGGCTACACCTTC
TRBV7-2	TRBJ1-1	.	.	CASSPTTGMNTEAFF	TGTGCCAGCAGCCCGACGACCGGGATGAACACTGAAGCTTTCTTT
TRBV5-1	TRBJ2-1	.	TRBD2	CASSMGGLAGIVSYNEQFF	TGCGCCAGCAGCATGGGGGGACTAGCGGGCATCGTCTCCTACAATGAGCAGTTCTTC
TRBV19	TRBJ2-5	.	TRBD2	CASRLAGVETQYF	TGTGCCAGCCGACTAGCGGGAGTAGAGACCCAGTACTTC
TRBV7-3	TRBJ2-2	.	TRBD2	CASSSTVIAGTGELFF	TGTGCCAGCAGCTCGACCGTTATAGCGGGGACCGGGGAGCTGTTTTTT
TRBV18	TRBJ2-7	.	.	CASSTDISYEQYF	TGTGCCAGCTCGACCGACATCTCCTACGAGCAGTACTTC
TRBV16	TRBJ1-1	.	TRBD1	CASSRRQGATEAFF	TGTGCCAGCAGCCGCCGACAGGGGGCAACTGAAGCTTTCTTT
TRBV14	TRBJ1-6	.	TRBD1	CASSQGTGGNSPLHF	TGTGCCAGCAGCCAAGGGACAGGGGGTAATTCACCCCTCCACTTT
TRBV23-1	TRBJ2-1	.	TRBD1	CASSNRDRGDDEQFF	TGCGCCAGCAGCAACCGGGACAGGGGGGACGATGAGCAGTTCTTC
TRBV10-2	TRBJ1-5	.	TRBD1	CASSGTKNRGILDQPQHF	TGCGCCAGCAGTGGAACAAAGAACAGGGGAATTTTGGATCAGCCCCAGCATTTT
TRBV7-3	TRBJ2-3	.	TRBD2	CASSPSSGGATDTQYF	TGTGCCAGCAGCCCCTCTAGCGGGGGGGCCACAGATACGCAGTATTTT